This T cell receptor (beta chain) was recorded in a study of blood T cell repertoires in COVID-19. For the study at large: Whether acute or convalescent, the COVID-19 samples came from the United States, Italy and Spain.

Sequencing used immunoSEQ multiplex PCR; TCRdb keeps in-frame clones, though not all of them. The sample holds a few hundred thousand clones; approximately 92% are singletons and the top ten take 3.5% to 5%. V lost 5 bases and J lost 3, with 7 bases in between. The germline V gene encodes CDR1 SGHNT and CDR2 YENEEA. This CDR3 region has 12 residues. V gene TRBV11-3 combines with J gene TRBJ1-1; D remains unclear. This sequence was found in a woman aged 40 to 50 who had recovered from COVID-19. Sequenced input: peripheral blood. This CDR3 reads CASSPEDTEAFF. The CDR3 DNA follows: TGTGCCAGCAGCCCGGAGGACACTGAAGCTTTCTTT.